The 12 T cell receptor beta chains given below trace back to one sample, sequenced in a study of T cell repertoires in cytomegalovirus infection. From the reads, TCRdb called clonotypes with MiXCR, one entry per CDR3 protein. The data contain 100,000 to 150,000 distinct CDR3 sequences, roughly 9% of them singletons. The sample comprised PBMCs. These receptors were taken from a human donor in good health (CMV status not recorded). Some clones in this sample may be carry-over from other donors' samples.

The chain links TRBV3-1 to TRBJ1-1; D gene ambiguous. V lost 1 base and J 1 base, leaving 7 bases between the germline ends. This CDR3 has 14 residues. Germline V gives CDR1 LGHDT, CDR2 YNNKEL (reference sequence). For the CDR3, the DNA is TGTGCCAGCAGCCAAGCGTTCTCGAACACTGAAGCTTTCTTT. Translating it yields CASSQAFSNTEAFF. Drawing the rest from reference TRBV3-1 and TRBJ1-1, the complete variable domain is DTAVSQTPKYLVTQMGNDKSIKCEQNLGHDTMYWYKQDSKKFLKIMFSYNNKELIINETVPNRFSPKSPDKAHLNLHINSLELGDSAVYFCASSQAFSNTEAFFGQGTRLTVV.

The chain recombines TRBV12-3 or TRBV12-4 with TRBJ2-1; TRBD1 matches at 8 bases. This CDR3 contains 16 residues. The J segment lost 0 bases and the V segment lost 6 bases, leaving 7 bases of the junction unmatched. The CDR3 DNA reads as TGTGCCAGCAGCATGGGACAGGCGATCTCCTACAATGAGCAGTTCTTC. This gives the protein CASSMGQAISYNEQFF.

The V and J genes are TRBV28 and TRBJ1-1; D not resolved. The germline V gene has CDR1 MDHEN and CDR2 SYDVKM. This CDR3 has 12 residues. Trimming left V 5 bases short and J 9 bases short, with 13 bases between. For the CDR3, the DNA is TGTGCCAGCAGTCCAGAACTGGGCAAAGCTTTCTTT. Protein sequence: CASSPELGKAFF.

V usage is TRBV6-2 or TRBV6-3 and J usage is TRBJ2-1; 13 bases align to TRBD2. This CDR3 has 17 amino acids. Germline trimming cut 6 bases from V and 8 bases from J; bases unmatched to any gene: 13. The germline gives CDR1 MNHEY, CDR2 SVGEGT. CDR3 in amino acids: CASSRIMTSGGHDEQFF. CDR3 DNA sequence: TGTGCCAGCAGCAGAATTATGACTAGCGGGGGGCATGATGAGCAGTTCTTC.

This clonotype was seen more than once but under ten times. V and J are TRBV7-3 and TRBJ2-1; D may be TRBD2 (5 bases). V lost 0 bases and J lost 0, with 12 bases in between. Per germline, CDR1 SGHTA and CDR2 FQGTGA. This CDR3 has 17 residues. CDR3 nucleotide sequence: TGTGCCAGCAGCTTAACCGAGGGTTATAGCTCCTACAATGAGCAGTTCTTC. This sequence encodes CASSLTEGYSSYNEQFF.

This clonotype came up a few times. The CDR3 loop is CSAGNPQGQETQYF. CDR3 DNA sequence: TGCAGTGCCGGAAACCCACAGGGGCAAGAGACCCAGTACTTC. J is TRBJ2-5 and V is TRBV20-1, with 7 nucleotides matching TRBD1. Per germline, CDR1 DFQATT and CDR2 SNEGSKA (reference sequence). This CDR3 comprises 14 residues. The V and J ends lost 6 bases and 2 bases, in that order; junction bases with no gene match: 9.

The table lists this clonotype with many counts. This rearrangement joins TRBV29-1 to TRBJ1-4; D is ambiguous. Germline values: CDR1 SQVTM, CDR2 ANQGSEA. The CDR3 is 12 residues long. V shed 4 bases and J shed 8 bases, with 11 bases lying between them. DNA of the CDR3: TGCAGCGTTGTCTTTGCCGGGGAAAAACTGTTTTTT. This codes for CSVVFAGEKLFF.

There are many counts of this clonotype. The V gene is TRBV2, the J gene TRBJ2-6; 7 bases match TRBD1. The CDR3 contains 17 residues. V was clipped by 6 bases and J by 0 bases; unmatched bases: 8. CDR1 is SNHLY and CDR2 is FYNNEI in the germline V gene. The CDR3 loop reads CASSGDRILSGANVLTF. CDR3 sequence (DNA): TGTGCCAGCAGCGGGGACAGAATTCTCTCTGGGGCCAACGTCCTGACTTTC.

This clonotype was found once. Since a much larger clone is just one base distant, this may be a read error. V gene TRBV15 combines with J gene TRBJ1-5, with 9 positions matching TRBD1. The length of the CDR3 is 15 residues. CDR1 is LNHNV, CDR2 YYDKDF, per germline (reference sequence). This CDR3 is CATSRGDREDQPKHF. Here the CDR3 DNA reads TGTGCCACCAGCAGAGGGGACAGGGAGGATCAGCCCAAGCATTTT.

In this sample, this clonotype turned up a few times. This chain uses TRBV29-1 with TRBJ2-1; D unclear. Germline V lookup: CDR1 SQVTM, CDR2 ANQGSEA. Deletions cut 2 bases from V and 11 bases from J, with 13 bases between. CDR3 size: 12 residues. The CDR3 sequence is CSVEILGKKQFF. CDR3 DNA: TGCAGCGTTGAAATTTTAGGCAAAAAGCAGTTCTTC.

This clonotype was detected ten times or more. The CDR3 is CASSVVSGGGMDTQYF. The CDR3, as DNA: TGTGCCAGCAGCGTCGTTAGCGGGGGAGGTATGGATACGCAGTATTTT. The V gene is TRBV9, the J gene TRBJ2-3; 9 bases line up with TRBD2. CDR3 size: 16 residues. J gave up 6 bases and V 2 bases, and 10 bases lay outside the gene matches. Per germline, CDR1 SGDLS and CDR2 YYNGEE. The full variable domain, with the rest looked up from reference TRBV9 and TRBJ2-3, is DSGVTQTPKHLITATGQRVTLRCSPRSGDLSVYWYQQSLDQGLQFLIQYYNGEERAKGNILERFSAQQFPDLHSELNLSSLELGDSALYFCASSVVSGGGMDTQYFGPGTRLTVL.

This clonotype has a count of ten or more. The rearrangement joins TRBV7-9 to TRBJ1-2; D remains unclear. CDR3 length: 16 amino acids. Germline assignment: CDR1 SEHNR and CDR2 FQNEAQ (reference sequence). The V gene lost 4 bases and the J gene lost 7 bases, with 22 bases spanning the gap. The CDR3 reads CASSSYVLLRTGGYTF. CDR3 coding DNA: TGTGCCAGCAGCTCCTACGTCCTCTTAAGGACGGGTGGCTACACCTTC.